These 32 T cell receptor beta chains were sequenced from one sample in a study of blood T cell repertoires in COVID-19. Generated by immunoSEQ multiplex PCR, the TCRdb table keeps only in-frame clones and is missing some. The sample lists about 35,000 clones, about 92% seen once, with roughly 19% in the top ten. Sequenced sample: peripheral blood. The source is a man older than 75 with acute or convalescent COVID-19.

This sequence joins TRBV7-9 and TRBJ1-6, with D possibly matching TRBD1 (5 bases). The V gene's germline CDR1 is SEHNR and CDR2 FQNEAQ (reference sequence). V was trimmed by 3 bases and J by 9 bases, leaving 12 bases between them. The CDR3 has 14 amino acids. CDR3 nucleotides: TGTGCCAGCAGCTTGGTCGACAGTGGTTCACCCCTCCACTTT. Protein: CASSLVDSGSPLHF.

The J gene is TRBJ1-4, the V gene TRBV2, with 7 bases matching TRBD1. Trimming removed 6 bases from V and 7 bases from J; junction bases left unmatched: 8. There are 14 residues in the CDR3. Germline V lookup: CDR1 SNHLY, CDR2 FYNNEI. CDR3 loop: CASRGQELSEKLFF. The CDR3 bases are TGTGCCAGCAGAGGACAGGAATTGAGTGAAAAACTGTTTTTT.

The chain recombines TRBV5-1 with TRBJ1-2; TRBD1 is a possible D gene (6 bases). The CDR3 runs to 14 residues. V was shortened by 4 bases and J by 8 bases, with 18 bases between the two germline ends. Germline V lookup: CDR1 SGHRS, CDR2 YFSETQ. CDR3 sequence: CASSELQGVGGYTF. In DNA, the CDR3 is TGCGCCAGCAGCGAACTACAGGGAGTTGGCGGCTACACCTTC.

J is TRBJ1-4 and V is TRBV28; no clear D gene. Germline CDR1 and CDR2: MDHEN and SYDVKM. The length of the CDR3 is 14 residues. V was cut by 6 bases and J by 4 bases, with 12 bases left in between. The CDR3 nucleotides read TGTGCCAGCAGAACACTCGGGGTTAATGAAAAACTGTTTTTT. It encodes CASRTLGVNEKLFF.

This chain connects TRBV6-6 to TRBJ1-2; 9 bases line up with TRBD1. The CDR3 totals 13 residues. Germline lookup yields CDR1 MNHNY and CDR2 SVGAGI (reference sequence). V trimming: 6 bases; J trimming: 6 bases; junction bases outside the gene matches: 5. In DNA form, the CDR3 reads TGTGCCAGCAGACGGGACAGGGATAATGGCTACACCTTC. Translation: CASRRDRDNGYTF.

The chain is built from TRBV10-3 and TRBJ1-6; perhaps TRBD1 as D (6 bases). Trimming cost V 0 bases and J 3 bases, with 15 bases left between them. The CDR3 runs 18 residues. Germline V lookup: CDR1 ENHRY, CDR2 SYGVKD. CDR3: CAISESVGGGFYNSPLHF. In DNA form, the CDR3 reads TGTGCCATCAGTGAGTCGGTAGGGGGTGGCTTCTATAATTCACCCCTCCACTTT.

V gene TRBV20-1 combines with J gene TRBJ1-4, with 8 bases that match TRBD1. Germline V lookup: CDR1 DFQATT, CDR2 SNEGSKA (reference sequence). Germline trimming cut 3 bases from V and 8 bases from J; bases unmatched to any gene: 2. The CDR3 totals 12 residues. CDR3 sequence: CSASQGAEKLFF. DNA of the CDR3: TGCAGTGCTAGTCAGGGGGCCGAAAAACTGTTTTTT.

The chain employs TRBV28 and TRBJ1-1, with D maybe TRBD1 (5 bases). V lost 6 bases to trimming and J lost 8 bases, with 13 bases between them. The CDR3 is made up of 12 amino acids. Germline V gene lookup returns CDR1 MDHEN and CDR2 SYDVKM. CDR3 DNA sequence: TGTGCCAGCAGGCGTACCCAGGGAGAAGCTTTCTTT. Its protein is CASRRTQGEAFF. Full variable domain (outside the CDR3, taken from reference TRBV28 and TRBJ1-1): DVKVTQSSRYLVKRTGEKVFLECVQDMDHENMFWYRQDPGLGLRLIYFSYDVKMKEKGDIPEGYSVSREKKERFSLILESASTNQTSMYLCASRRTQGEAFFGQGTRLTVV.

The chain has TRBV7-8 and TRBJ1-5; 7 bases align to TRBD1. Germline CDR1 reads SGHVS; CDR2 reads FQNEAQ. The CDR3 length is 18 residues. The J segment lost 7 bases and the V segment lost 1 base, leaving 16 bases of the junction unmatched. This CDR3 reads CASSLGGQPIPLVQPQHF. The DNA of the CDR3 is TGTGCCAGCAGCTTAGGGGGACAGCCCATTCCCCTGGTCCAGCCCCAGCATTTT. Filled out from reference TRBV7-8 and TRBJ1-5, the complete variable domain reads GAGVSQSPRYKVAKRGQDVALRCDPISGHVSLFWYQQALGQGPEFLTYFQNEAQLDKSGLPSDRFFAERPEGSVSTLKIQRTQQEDSAVYLCASSLGGQPIPLVQPQHFGDGTRLSIL.

The chain carries TRBV5-4 and TRBJ2-3, with 11 bases that match TRBD2. The CDR3 covers 18 residues. Germline V gene lookup returns CDR1 SGHNT and CDR2 YYREEE (reference sequence). Trimming took 0 bases from V and 1 from J; bases not matched to a gene: 7. The CDR3 sequence: CASSLEASGGFRTDTQYF. For the CDR3, the DNA is TGTGCCAGCAGCTTGGAGGCTAGCGGGGGGTTTCGCACAGATACGCAGTATTTT.

The rearrangement uses TRBV5-1 and TRBJ1-4; 10 nucleotides align to TRBD1. V lost 4 bases and J lost 5; bases outside the gene matches: 5. The CDR3 contains 15 residues. Germline V gene lookup returns CDR1 SGHRS and CDR2 YFSETQ. As DNA, the CDR3 is TGCGCCAGCAGCGGACAGGGGGTTCCCAATGAAAAACTGTTTTTT. It translates to CASSGQGVPNEKLFF.

This chain links TRBV28 with TRBJ2-7; tentative D call: TRBD2 (5 bases). V was clipped by 2 bases and J by 3 bases, with 5 bases between them. CDR3 length: 12 amino acids. Germline lookup yields CDR1 MDHEN and CDR2 SYDVKM. The CDR3 protein is CASSLEGYEQYF. The CDR3 DNA sequence: TGTGCCAGCAGTTTAGAGGGCTACGAGCAGTACTTC. The complete variable domain, with remaining parts taken from reference TRBV28 and TRBJ2-7, reads DVKVTQSSRYLVKRTGEKVFLECVQDMDHENMFWYRQDPGLGLRLIYFSYDVKMKEKGDIPEGYSVSREKKERFSLILESASTNQTSMYLCASSLEGYEQYFGPGTRLTVT.

J is TRBJ1-2 and V is TRBV3-1 (or the pseudogene TRBV3-2); 8 bases agree with TRBD1. The ends lost 1 base at V and 4 bases at J; junction bases unmatched: 8. The CDR3 covers 16 residues. CDR1 is LGHDT and CDR2 is YNNKEL in the germline V gene (reference sequence). The CDR3 DNA reads TGTGCCAGCAGCCAAGTATCGACAGGGGCTACCTATGGCTACACCTTC. Translated, it gives CASSQVSTGATYGYTF.

The chain joins TRBV4-2 to TRBJ2-7; 7 bases are a match to TRBD1. V was clipped by 2 bases and J by 4 bases; unmatched bases: 8. This CDR3 region has 15 residues. Germline CDR1 LGHNA, CDR2 YNFKEQ. The CDR3 sequence: CASSQTGTDQYEQYF. The CDR3 region has the DNA TGTGCCAGCAGCCAAACCGGGACAGACCAATACGAGCAGTACTTC.

In nucleotides, the CDR3 is TGTGCCAGCAGCTTAGTCGGTGCAACTAATGAAAAACTGTTTTTT. Amino acids: CASSLVGATNEKLFF. The chain is built from TRBV7-9 and TRBJ1-4, with no clear D. This CDR3 is built from 15 residues. In germline, CDR1 is SEHNR, CDR2 FQNEAQ (reference sequence). The germline V and J ends were trimmed by 1 base and 0 bases, with 6 bases remaining between them.

The V gene is TRBV2, the J gene TRBJ1-5, with 7 bases fitting TRBD1. Germline values: CDR1 SNHLY, CDR2 FYNNEI. V gave up 6 bases and J gave up 4 bases; unmatched junction bases: 12. The CDR3 spans 16 residues. As DNA, the CDR3 is TGTGCCAGCAGCCCTGGGGACAGCTTGAGGAATCAGCCCCAGCATTTT. It specifies CASSPGDSLRNQPQHF.

CDR3 protein: CASSPTQGGHTEAFF. The CDR3 nucleotides are TGCGCCAGCAGCCCCACCCAGGGTGGGCACACTGAAGCTTTCTTT. This chain uses TRBV4-1 with TRBJ1-1; tentatively, D is TRBD1 (5 bases). The germline V gene has CDR1 MGHRA and CDR2 YSYEKL. With 4 bases removed from V and 3 bases from J, the gap between germline ends came to 15 bases. The CDR3 consists of 15 residues.

This chain connects TRBV5-4 to TRBJ1-1; D call uncertain. The germline V gene has CDR1 SGHNT and CDR2 YYREEE (reference sequence). The V gene lost 5 bases and the J gene lost 1 base, with 18 bases spanning the gap. The CDR3 extends over 16 amino acids. CDR3: CASSAPKAGRNTEAFF. DNA for the CDR3: TGTGCCAGCAGTGCTCCCAAGGCAGGAAGGAACACTGAAGCTTTCTTT.

The chain carries TRBV28 and TRBJ1-5, with a possible D match to TRBD1 (6 bases). Trimming pared 6 bases from V and 0 bases from J, leaving 15 bases between. CDR1 and CDR2 from the germline V gene are MDHEN and SYDVKM. The CDR3 is made up of 16 amino acids. The CDR3 spells CASSPGGLYSNQPQHF. The DNA for the CDR3 is TGTGCCAGCAGCCCCGGGGGGCTATATAGCAATCAGCCCCAGCATTTT.

The V gene is TRBV7-6, the J gene TRBJ2-3; 13 nucleotides line up with TRBD2. The CDR3 runs 16 residues. The germline V gene has CDR1 SGHVS and CDR2 FNYEAQ. The V segment lost 5 bases and the J segment 2 bases; nucleotides outside the gene matches: 4. The CDR3 is CASSPGLAGITDTQYF. CDR3 nucleotides: TGTGCCAGCAGCCCGGGACTAGCGGGAATCACAGATACGCAGTATTTT.

The J gene is TRBJ1-2, the V gene TRBV4-2, with a weak D call TRBD1 (6 bases). Deletions cut 1 base from V and 5 bases from J, with 14 bases between. The CDR3 contains 15 residues. Germline values: CDR1 LGHNA, CDR2 YNFKEQ. CDR3 sequence reads: CASSQGPTGPYGYTF. CDR3 bases: TGTGCCAGCAGCCAAGGGCCGACAGGCCCATATGGCTACACCTTC.

The rearrangement links TRBV7-9 to TRBJ2-1, with 12 bases aligning to TRBD1. Germline values: CDR1 SEHNR, CDR2 FQNEAQ (reference sequence). This CDR3 comprises 16 residues. V was pared by 5 bases and J by 6 bases, with 8 bases of the junction left unmatched. The CDR3 sequence: CASSTQPGQGANEQFF. CDR3 DNA: TGTGCCAGCAGCACCCAACCGGGACAGGGGGCCAATGAGCAGTTCTTC.

This chain connects TRBV10-1 to TRBJ1-6; D uncertain. V lost 4 bases, J lost 6 bases, and 10 bases lay in between. There are 14 residues in the CDR3. The germline gives CDR1 WNHNN, CDR2 SYGVQD (reference sequence). CDR3 residues: CASSAGSGNSPLHF. CDR3 in DNA: TGCGCCAGCAGTGCAGGATCTGGTAATTCACCCCTCCACTTT.

J is TRBJ2-7 and V is TRBV6-5, with D possibly being TRBD1 (5 bases). The V gene lost 4 bases and the J gene lost 2 bases, with 12 bases spanning the gap. Germline lookup yields CDR1 MNHEY and CDR2 SVGAGI. This CDR3 has 14 residues. The CDR3 DNA reads TGTGCCAGCAGTTTGGGGCAGGAGCCCTACGAGCAGTACTTC. Its translation: CASSLGQEPYEQYF.

The V call is TRBV7-8, the J call TRBJ2-3; TRBD1 matches at 7 bases. The CDR3 has 16 amino acids. Germline values: CDR1 SGHVS, CDR2 FQNEAQ. Losses at the gene ends were 1 base for V and 3 bases for J; bases not matched to a gene: 7. CDR3 DNA sequence: TGTGCCAGCAGCTTAGTTACAGGGGAAGAGACAGATACGCAGTATTTT. Translation: CASSLVTGEETDTQYF.

The sample holds one count of this clone. The chain uses TRBV11-2 and TRBJ2-7; 10 bases fit TRBD2. Losses at the gene ends were 5 bases for V and 1 base for J; bases not matched to a gene: 2. Germline values: CDR1 SGHAT, CDR2 FQNNGV. The CDR3 runs to 14 residues. The CDR3 bases are TGTGCCAGCAGCCGGACTAGCGGTTCCTACGAGCAGTACTTC. It specifies CASSRTSGSYEQYF.

This clone has just a few counts. This chain uses TRBV6-5 with TRBJ1-2; D unclear. The CDR3 consists of 15 residues. V lost 2 bases, J lost 1 base, and 11 bases lay in between. Germline CDR1 MNHEY, CDR2 SVGAGI. CDR3 DNA sequence: TGTGCCAGCAGTTACAACAGCCTAATTAACTATGGCTACACCTTC. This gives the protein CASSYNSLINYGYTF.

This chain uses TRBV19 with TRBJ2-7; 12 positions match TRBD1. CDR1 is LNHDA and CDR2 is SQIVND in the germline V gene (reference sequence). The CDR3 totals 16 residues. After removal of 6 bases from V and 6 bases from J, the junction contained 12 bases not matched to a gene. In DNA form, the CDR3 reads TGTGCCAGTAGGGATAGAGGGACAGGGGGCCCATTCGAGCAGTACTTC. Its protein product is CASRDRGTGGPFEQYF.

This chain joins TRBV6-5 and TRBJ1-6; 7 bases align to TRBD1. With 2 bases clipped from V and 7 bases from J, the junction kept 5 bases outside the gene matches. CDR1 and CDR2 from the germline V gene are MNHEY and SVGAGI. This CDR3 spans 15 amino acids. CDR3 amino acids: CASSYGGGQNSPLHF. The CDR3 DNA reads as TGTGCCAGCAGTTACGGAGGGGGCCAAAATTCACCCCTCCACTTT.

The chain joins TRBV28 to TRBJ1-6, with 9 nucleotides matching TRBD1. The CDR3 is 15 residues long. Per the germline V gene, CDR1 is MDHEN and CDR2 is SYDVKM. Trimming took 6 bases from V and 10 from J; bases not matched to a gene: 10. The CDR3 region is CASRVDRGSGSPLHF. The CDR3 DNA reads as TGTGCCAGCAGGGTCGACAGGGGGTCGGGGTCACCCCTCCACTTT. The full variable domain, rest sourced from reference TRBV28 and TRBJ1-6, is DVKVTQSSRYLVKRTGEKVFLECVQDMDHENMFWYRQDPGLGLRLIYFSYDVKMKEKGDIPEGYSVSREKKERFSLILESASTNQTSMYLCASRVDRGSGSPLHFGNGTRLTVT.

The chain carries TRBV3-1 (or the pseudogene TRBV3-2) and TRBJ1-2; D uncertain. V was pared by 3 bases and J by 8 bases, with 13 bases between. The CDR3 totals 13 residues. Germline V lookup: CDR1 LGHDT, CDR2 YNNKEL (reference sequence). For the CDR3, the DNA is TGTGCCAGCAGCCACCCGATCCTGCGGGGCTACACCTTC. The encoded protein is CASSHPILRGYTF.

V and J are TRBV7-2 and TRBJ1-6, with 8 bases matching TRBD1. Germline loops: CDR1 SGHTA, CDR2 FQGNSA. The CDR3 has 15 amino acids. V lost 5 bases and J lost 7; bases outside the gene matches: 7. As DNA, the CDR3 is TGTGCCAGCAGCGGAAGGACAGGGTACAATTCACCCCTCCACTTT. It codes for CASSGRTGYNSPLHF.